These T cell receptor beta chains were read from a single sample in a study of cytomegalovirus exposure and HLA in healthy donors. The assay was immunoSEQ multiplex PCR, and TCRdb's table has in-frame clones only and misses some. The data contain about 160,000 clones, roughly 84% of them singletons. The sequencing sample was made of PBMCs. These TCRs come from a man between 18 and 35 years old in good health and CMV-seronegative. The CDR3 runs from the conserved cysteine through the conserved F or W. The D gene is left open where the match is weak. Expanded clones are given a class, and other clones once, few, many or no size at all.

clone_size	d_call	v_call	j_call	cdr3_aa	cdr3_nt
-	TRBD1	TRBV5-1	TRBJ1-1	CASSLGQGGTEAFF	TGCGCCAGCAGCCTTGGACAGGGCGGAACTGAAGCTTTCTTT
-	-	TRBV5-6	TRBJ2-7	CASSLEYGHYEQYF	TGTGCCAGCAGCTTGGAGTACGGACATTACGAGCAGTACTTC
-	-	TRBV6-6	TRBJ1-4	CASAYGLTATNEKLFF	TGTGCCAGCGCCTATGGACTTACTGCAACTAATGAAAAACTGTTTTTT
once	-	TRBV5-1	TRBJ1-2	CASSSTVANYGYTF	TGCGCCAGCAGCTCGACAGTAGCTAACTATGGCTACACCTTC
-	-	TRBV15	TRBJ2-3	CATGLRESTDTQYF	TGTGCCACCGGACTTCGCGAAAGCACAGATACGCAGTATTTT
few	TRBD1	TRBV5-8	TRBJ1-4	CASSTRQGGGEKLFF	TGTGCCAGCAGCACACGACAGGGTGGAGGGGAAAAACTGTTTTTT
-	TRBD2	TRBV5-4	TRBJ2-7	CASSLVSGGLSYEQYF	TGTGCCAGCAGCTTGGTGAGCGGGGGACTCTCCTACGAGCAGTACTTC
few	TRBD2	TRBV27	TRBJ2-7	CASSSSGRADEQYF	TGTGCCAGCAGCTCTAGCGGGAGGGCCGACGAGCAGTACTTC
-	TRBD1	TRBV7-7	TRBJ1-1	CASSSLGQGDTEAFF	TGTGCCAGCAGCTCCCTTGGACAGGGGGACACTGAAGCTTTCTTT
-	-	TRBV21-1	TRBJ2-7	CASSKRRQGSEQYF	TGTGCCAGCAGCAAACGGCGGCAGGGGAGCGAGCAGTACTTC
-	TRBD1	TRBV6-5	TRBJ2-7	CASSYRWDRGTYEQYF	TGTGCCAGCAGTTACCGCTGGGACAGGGGAACCTACGAGCAGTACTTC
-	-	TRBV7-7	TRBJ2-3	CASSLAAGWRTDTQYF	TGTGCTAGCAGCTTAGCGGCAGGGTGGCGGACAGATACGCAGTATTTT
once	TRBD2	TRBV2	TRBJ2-1	CASSEEAGGDNEQFF	TGTGCCAGCAGTGAAGAAGCGGGGGGAGACAATGAGCAGTTCTTC
few	-	TRBV29-1	TRBJ1-1	CSGGVLNTEAFF	TGCAGCGGGGGGGTACTGAACACTGAAGCTTTCTTT
few	-	TRBV6-4	TRBJ1-6	CASSDSDSSPLHF	TGTGCCAGCAGTGACTCGGACAGTTCACCCCTCCACTTT
-	-	TRBV2	TRBJ1-1	CASSLLGVNTEAFF	TGTGCCAGCAGTCTCCTAGGTGTGAACACTGAAGCTTTCTTT
-	TRBD2	TRBV2	TRBJ2-1	CASRLGGVSNEQFF	TGTGCCTCCCGGTTGGGGGGGGTATCCAATGAGCAGTTCTTC
-	TRBD1	TRBV28	TRBJ1-1	CASSGQVMNTEAFF	TGTGCCAGCAGTGGACAGGTTATGAACACTGAAGCTTTCTTT
-	-	TRBV7-6	TRBJ2-2	CASSLKPFGPPANTGELFF	TGTGCCAGCAGCTTAAAGCCCTTTGGGCCGCCCGCGAACACCGGGGAGCTGTTTTTT
-	TRBD2	TRBV5-1	TRBJ2-1	CASRLAGGYEQFF	TGCGCCAGCCGACTAGCGGGAGGGTATGAGCAGTTCTTC
-	-	TRBV11-2	TRBJ1-2	CASSLRGGSNYGYTF	TGTGCCAGCAGCTTGAGGGGGGGAAGTAACTATGGCTACACCTTC